This TCR beta chain was obtained from a study of PD-1 blockade in classical Hodgkin lymphoma. Whole-study findings and limits: The study found complete responders had baseline diversity similar to newly diagnosed patients. Researchers reported that CD4+ TCR diversity, though not CD8+, rose significantly by C4D1.

Noted time point: cycle 4 day 1 (C4D1), after less than 7 weeks of nivolumab. Relapse was seen in all patients after autologous stem cell transplantation, and brentuximab vedotin exposure was variable. Per germline, CDR1 LNHDA and CDR2 SQIVND (reference sequence). This CDR3 spans 13 amino acids. J was trimmed by 5 bases and V by 4 bases; bases with no gene match: 5. Measured with immunoSEQ multiplex PCR; TCRdb has only the in-frame clones, and not every one. Of about 21,000 clones in the sample, more than 80% were seen once. About this clone: Its antigen is currently unknown.

Sequencing was performed on peripheral blood mononuclear cells (PBMCs), taken before the fourth cycle of nivolumab. This sequence originates from a human donor with classical Hodgkin lymphoma. This chain links TRBV19 with TRBJ2-7, with TRBD1 matching over 7 bases. CDR3 in amino acids: CASSRTGIHEQYF. Here the CDR3 DNA reads TGTGCCAGTAGTAGGACAGGTATCCACGAGCAGTACTTC.